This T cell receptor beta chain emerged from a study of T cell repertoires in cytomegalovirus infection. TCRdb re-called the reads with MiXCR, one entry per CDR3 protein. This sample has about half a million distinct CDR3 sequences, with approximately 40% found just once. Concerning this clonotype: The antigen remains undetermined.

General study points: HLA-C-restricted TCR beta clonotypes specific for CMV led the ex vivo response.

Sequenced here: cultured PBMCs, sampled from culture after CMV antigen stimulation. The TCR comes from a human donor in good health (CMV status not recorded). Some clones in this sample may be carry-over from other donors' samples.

CDR3 sequence reads: CASSKGGQGAYGYTF. The CDR3 region has the DNA TGTGCCAGTAGTAAGGGCGGACAGGGGGCTTATGGCTACACCTTC. The chain joins TRBV19 to TRBJ1-2; 11 bases fit TRBD1. The junction had 6 bases not matched to a gene; V was cut back by 4 bases and J by 5 bases. The CDR3 sequence is 15 residues long. Germline assignment: CDR1 LNHDA and CDR2 SQIVND (reference sequence). Full variable domain (missing parts from reference TRBV19 and TRBJ1-2): DGGITQSPKYLFRKEGQNVTLSCEQNLNHDAMYWYRQDPGQGLRLIYYSQIVNDFQKGDIAEGYSVSREKKESFPLTVTSAQKNPTAFYLCASSKGGQGAYGYTFGSGTRLTVV.